The 14 T cell receptor beta chains listed next were all sequenced from one sample in a study of control samples from healthy donors and cancer patients. TCRdb's copy holds only in-frame clones and misses some; the assay was immunoSEQ multiplex PCR. This sample carries about 120,000 clones, about 91% of them seen once, and the ten largest clones take 3.4%. The sequenced sample consisted of blood. All receptors derive from a man aged 35 to 55 in good health.

The chain uses TRBV6-6 and TRBJ1-4, with D possibly TRBD1 on 6 matching bases. V lost 6 bases and J lost 8, with 16 bases in between. In germline, CDR1 is MNHNY, CDR2 SVGAGI (reference sequence). The CDR3 is made up of 14 amino acids. CDR3 DNA sequence: TGTGCCAGCAGCCCCGGGGGGGCCGGGGAAAAACTGTTTTTT. This gives the protein CASSPGGAGEKLFF.

The chain joins TRBV27 to TRBJ1-5; no reliable D call. The germline CDR1 and CDR2 sequences are MNHEY and SMNVEV (reference sequence). Trimming removed 0 bases at V and 6 bases at J, with 6 bases between. CDR3 length equals 13 residues. DNA for the CDR3: TGTGCCAGCAGTTTATCTTGGCGTCAGCCCCAGCATTTT. Protein product: CASSLSWRQPQHF.

The genes are TRBV2 and TRBJ1-1, with no clear D. Germline values: CDR1 SNHLY, CDR2 FYNNEI. V was pared by 8 bases and J by 9 bases, with 16 bases between. The length of the CDR3 is 12 residues. CDR3 region: CASLIGSDKAFF. The DNA of the CDR3 is TGTGCCAGCTTGATTGGGTCAGATAAAGCTTTCTTT.

The gene calls are TRBV5-6 and TRBJ1-3, with D unresolved. The CDR3 covers 12 residues. Trimming pared 0 bases from V and 4 bases from J, leaving 2 bases between. Germline V gene sequence: CDR1 SGHDT, CDR2 YYEEEE. The CDR3 reads CASSLAGNTIYF. In DNA form, the CDR3 reads TGTGCCAGCAGCTTGGCCGGAAACACCATATATTTT.

This clone appeared a single time. The genes are TRBV7-9 and TRBJ2-1; possible D gene TRBD1, 5 bases. Germline CDR1 reads SEHNR; CDR2 reads FQNEAQ (reference sequence). The CDR3 runs 14 residues. The V end lost 7 bases, the J end lost 8 bases, and 18 bases lay between the germline ends. CDR3 sequence: CASTPRASGYEQFF. CDR3 DNA: TGTGCCAGCACCCCCAGGGCGTCTGGGTATGAGCAGTTCTTC.

The chain has TRBV30 and TRBJ1-1, with D uncertain. Germline CDR1 is GTSNPN and CDR2 is SVGIG (reference sequence). Trimming shortened V by 1 base and J by 10 bases, and 13 bases separated the two germline ends. CDR3 length: 12 residues. The CDR3 sequence is CAWSGAGVGAFF. In nucleotides, the CDR3 is TGTGCCTGGAGTGGGGCGGGCGTAGGAGCTTTCTTT.

The chain has TRBV5-1 and TRBJ2-7, with D unclear. Germline V gives CDR1 SGHRS, CDR2 YFSETQ. The CDR3 contains 14 residues. Trimming shortened V by 0 bases and J by 3 bases, and 10 bases separated the two germline ends. The CDR3 loop reads CASSLEGTNYEQYF. The CDR3 nucleotides read TGCGCCAGCAGCTTGGAGGGCACCAACTACGAGCAGTACTTC.

V usage is TRBV14 and J usage is TRBJ2-5, with D maybe TRBD1 (6 bases). V lost 8 bases, J lost 0 bases, and 16 bases lay in between. This CDR3 spans 15 amino acids. Germline V CDR1 and CDR2: SGHDN, FVKESK. Written as DNA, the CDR3 is TGTGCCAGCTCCAGATTATCAGGGGACCAAGAGACCCAGTACTTC. Protein: CASSRLSGDQETQYF.

The V call is TRBV24-1, the J call TRBJ2-5; D may be TRBD2 (7 bases). Germline assignment: CDR1 KGHDR and CDR2 SFDVKD. V lost 2 bases and J lost 3, with 12 bases in between. CDR3 length: 15 residues. CDR3 sequence reads: CATSDWGGAEETQYF. The CDR3 DNA follows: TGTGCCACCAGTGATTGGGGGGGCGCCGAAGAGACCCAGTACTTC.

V and J are TRBV7-6 and TRBJ2-3; 12 bases match TRBD2. Germline CDR1 reads SGHVS; CDR2 reads FNYEAQ. After removal of 0 bases from V and 4 bases from J, the junction contained 8 bases not matched to a gene. The CDR3 sequence is 18 residues long. CDR3 region: CASSLATGTSGSPDTQYF. In DNA, the CDR3 is TGTGCCAGCAGCTTAGCGACCGGGACTAGCGGGTCGCCAGATACGCAGTATTTT.

This clone was picked up one time. J is TRBJ1-1 and V is TRBV6-6; TRBD1 might be the D (5 bases). This CDR3 has 15 residues. The V end lost 7 bases, the J end lost 4 bases, and 19 bases lay between the germline ends. Per germline, CDR1 MNHNY and CDR2 SVGAGI (reference sequence). CDR3: CASTETGGSGTEAFF. CDR3 bases: TGTGCCAGCACCGAAACGGGGGGGTCGGGCACTGAAGCTTTCTTT.

This chain joins TRBV25-1 and TRBJ2-7, with 8 positions matching TRBD1. The CDR3 totals 16 residues. Germline-derived CDR1 and CDR2 are MGHDK and SYGVNS. Trimming cost V 2 bases and J 6 bases; bases outside gene matches: 12. The CDR3 loop reads CASSERQGALGGEQYF. Here the CDR3 DNA reads TGTGCCAGCAGTGAACGGCAGGGGGCGCTTGGTGGCGAGCAGTACTTC.

This chain uses TRBV6-5 with TRBJ1-1, with D perhaps matching TRBD1 (5 bases). Trimming shortened V by 6 bases and J by 3 bases, and 5 bases separated the two germline ends. CDR1 is MNHEY and CDR2 is SVGAGI in the germline V gene. The CDR3 totals 11 residues. The CDR3 coding sequence is TGTGCCAGCAGAGGGGACACTGAAGCTTTCTTT. Translated, it gives CASRGDTEAFF.

The chain has TRBV5-1 and TRBJ2-1; maybe TRBD2 (6 bases). V gave up 0 bases and J gave up 7 bases, with 8 bases separating them. Germline-derived CDR1 and CDR2 are SGHRS and YFSETQ. This CDR3 contains 13 residues. The chain's CDR3 is CASSLVRGNEQFF. CDR3 in DNA: TGCGCCAGCAGCTTGGTCCGGGGGAATGAGCAGTTCTTC.